Listed below are T cell receptor beta chains from one sample, sequenced in a study of cytomegalovirus exposure and HLA in healthy donors. Data came from immunoSEQ multiplex PCR; TCRdb stores just in-frame clones and leaves some out. The table includes approximately 120,000 clones, 60% to 80% detected once. The sequenced sample was PBMCs. These receptors were taken from a man aged 50 to 60 in good health and CMV-seronegative. The CDR3 runs from the conserved cysteine through the conserved F or W. The order of the fields is J gene, D gene, clone size, V gene, CDR3 protein, CDR3 DNA. The D gene is left open where the match is weak. Some rows mark clone size as missing; the rest say once, few, many or name a class of expanded clone.

TRBJ1-4	TRBD1	.	TRBV5-1	CASSLGDRRSEKLFF	TGCGCCAGCAGCTTAGGGGACAGGAGGAGTGAAAAACTGTTTTTT
TRBJ1-6	.	once	TRBV2	CASSSTDYNSPLHF	TGTGCCAGCAGTTCGACAGATTATAATTCACCCCTCCACTTT
TRBJ2-1	TRBD2	.	TRBV5-8	CASSFGTSGLTYNEQFF	TGTGCCAGCAGCTTTGGGACTAGCGGGTTAACCTACAATGAGCAGTTCTTC
TRBJ1-3	TRBD1	.	TRBV6-1	CATRTGESGNTIYF	TGTGCCACCCGGACAGGGGAATCTGGAAACACCATATATTTT
TRBJ1-5	TRBD1	.	TRBV28	CASTPDRANQPQHF	TGTGCCAGCACCCCGGACAGGGCGAATCAGCCCCAGCATTTT
TRBJ1-1	TRBD1	.	TRBV19	CASSAQGNLAEAFF	TGTGCCAGTAGTGCACAGGGGAATTTGGCTGAAGCTTTCTTT
TRBJ2-7	.	.	TRBV15	CATSKPTWGRLPYEQYF	TGTGCCACCAGCAAACCGACGTGGGGCAGGCTCCCCTACGAGCAGTACTTC
TRBJ2-1	.	.	TRBV5-1	CASSPRGEAGRPYNEQFF	TGCGCCAGCAGCCCCCGCGGGGAGGCGGGAAGGCCCTACAATGAGCAGTTCTTC
TRBJ2-4	.	once	TRBV5-4	CASSLMKASSQKNIQYF	TGTGCCAGCAGCTTGATGAAGGCTAGCTCCCAGAAAAACATTCAGTACTTC
TRBJ2-3	.	.	TRBV29-1	CSVEARPRGTQYF	TGCAGCGTTGAAGCCCGGCCCCGAGGTACGCAGTATTTT
TRBJ2-3	.	.	TRBV7-9	CASSLAWDSSNQPQYF	TGTGCCAGCAGCTTAGCCTGGGATTCTAGCAATCAGCCCCAGTATTTT
TRBJ2-2	.	.	TRBV28	CASSFSRGTGELFF	TGTGCCAGCAGTTTCAGTAGGGGGACCGGGGAGCTGTTTTTT
TRBJ1-3	TRBD1	.	TRBV9	CASSVGPQGKDTIYF	TGTGCCAGCAGCGTAGGGCCACAGGGGAAGGACACCATATATTTT
TRBJ2-7	TRBD1	.	TRBV29-1	CSATGGEANEQYF	TGCAGCGCAACAGGGGGCGAGGCGAACGAGCAGTACTTC
TRBJ1-1	.	.	TRBV15	CATSRAGTTEAFF	TGTGCCACCAGCAGAGCGGGAACGACTGAAGCTTTCTTT